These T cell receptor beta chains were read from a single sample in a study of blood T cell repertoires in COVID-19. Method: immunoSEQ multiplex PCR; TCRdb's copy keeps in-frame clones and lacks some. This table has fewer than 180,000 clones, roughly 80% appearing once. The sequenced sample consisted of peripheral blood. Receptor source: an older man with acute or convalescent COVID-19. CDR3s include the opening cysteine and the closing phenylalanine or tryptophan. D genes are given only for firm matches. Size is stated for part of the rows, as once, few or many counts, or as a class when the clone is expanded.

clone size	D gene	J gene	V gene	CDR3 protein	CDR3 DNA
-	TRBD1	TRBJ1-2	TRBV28	CASSLGANRGLGGYTF	TGTGCCAGCAGTTTGGGCGCAAACAGGGGGCTTGGGGGCTACACCTTC
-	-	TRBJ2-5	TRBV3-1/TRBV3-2	CASSQEKGALWGETQYF	TGTGCCAGCAGCCAAGAGAAAGGGGCCCTCTGGGGCGAGACCCAGTACTTC
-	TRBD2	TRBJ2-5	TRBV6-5	CASSYTGGQETQYF	TGTGCCAGCAGTTATACGGGGGGGCAAGAGACCCAGTACTTC
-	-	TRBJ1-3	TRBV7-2	CASSLGGVRGNTIYF	TGTGCCAGCAGCTTAGGGGGGGTGCGAGGAAACACCATATATTTT
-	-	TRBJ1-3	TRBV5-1	CASSLEAGGSGNTIYF	TGCGCCAGCAGCTTGGAGGCCGGGGGCTCTGGAAACACCATATATTTT
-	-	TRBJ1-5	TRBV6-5	CASSYSWGLGNQPQHF	TGTGCCAGCAGTTACTCCTGGGGGCTGGGCAATCAGCCCCAGCATTTT
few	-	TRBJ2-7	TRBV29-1	CSVAWTTSSYEQYF	TGCAGCGTTGCTTGGACAACGAGCTCCTACGAGCAGTACTTC
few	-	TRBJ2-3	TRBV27	CASTLQDPSTDTQYF	TGTGCCAGCACCTTACAGGACCCAAGCACAGATACGCAGTATTTT
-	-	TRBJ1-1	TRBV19	CASGDLKGGVNTEAFF	TGTGCCAGTGGCGACTTAAAAGGTGGAGTGAACACTGAAGCTTTCTTT
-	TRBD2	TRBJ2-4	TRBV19	CASSRGGPGGTNIQYF	TGTGCCAGTAGTAGAGGGGGTCCGGGAGGGACAAACATTCAGTACTTC
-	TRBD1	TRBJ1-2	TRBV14	CASSQDTGTGGPYGYTF	TGTGCCAGCAGCCAAGATACAGGGACAGGGGGACCATATGGCTACACCTTC
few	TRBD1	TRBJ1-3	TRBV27	CASRRTGGLFSGNTIYF	TGTGCCAGCAGACGGACAGGGGGCTTGTTCTCTGGAAACACCATATATTTT
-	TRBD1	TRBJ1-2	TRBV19	CASSPVWTGEDYTF	TGTGCCAGTAGCCCCGTATGGACAGGGGAGGACTACACCTTC
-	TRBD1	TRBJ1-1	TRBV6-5	CASSGRGTNTEAFF	TGTGCCAGCAGCGGCAGGGGGACGAACACTGAAGCTTTCTTT
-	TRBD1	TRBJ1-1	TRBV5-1	CASSRDRMNTEAFF	TGCGCCAGCAGTAGGGACAGAATGAACACTGAAGCTTTCTTT
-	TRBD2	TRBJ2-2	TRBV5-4	CASSTSGSDTGELFF	TGTGCCAGCAGCACTAGCGGGAGCGACACCGGGGAGCTGTTTTTT